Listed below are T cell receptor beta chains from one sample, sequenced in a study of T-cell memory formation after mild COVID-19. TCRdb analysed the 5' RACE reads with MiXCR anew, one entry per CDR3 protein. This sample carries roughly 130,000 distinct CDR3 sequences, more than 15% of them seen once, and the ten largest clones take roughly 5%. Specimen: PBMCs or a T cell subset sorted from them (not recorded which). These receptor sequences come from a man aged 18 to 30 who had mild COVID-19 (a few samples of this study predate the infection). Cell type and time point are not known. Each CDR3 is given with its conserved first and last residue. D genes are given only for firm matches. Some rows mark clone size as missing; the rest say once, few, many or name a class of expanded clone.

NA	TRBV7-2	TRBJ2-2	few	TGTGCCAGCAGCTTAGATCTTTTCCCCGGGGAGCTGTTTTTT	CASSLDLFPGELFF
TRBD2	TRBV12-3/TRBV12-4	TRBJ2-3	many	TGTGCCAGCAGTCCTCCCGCTAGCGGGGGCTCAGATACGCAGTATTTT	CASSPPASGGSDTQYF
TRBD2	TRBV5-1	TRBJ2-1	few	TGCGCCAGCAGCGCCGAACTAGCGGGAGAGCAGTTCTTC	CASSAELAGEQFF
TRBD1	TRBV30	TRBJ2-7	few	TGTGCCTGGAGCTTCGGACAGGGGAACTACGAGCAGTACTTC	CAWSFGQGNYEQYF
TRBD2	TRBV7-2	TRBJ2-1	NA	TGTGCCAGCAGCCCCCCAGCGGGGGGTGGGGAGCAGTTCTTC	CASSPPAGGGEQFF
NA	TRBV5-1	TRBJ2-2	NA	TGCGCCAGCAGCTTGGAATTCGGGGAGCTGTTTTTT	CASSLEFGELFF
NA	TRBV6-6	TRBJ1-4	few	TGTGCCAGCAGTAACCCTCGGGTCCGGGAAAAACTGTTTTTT	CASSNPRVREKLFF
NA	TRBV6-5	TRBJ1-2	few	TGTGCCAGCAGTTACTCGGAAGGCTATGGCTACACCTTC	CASSYSEGYGYTF
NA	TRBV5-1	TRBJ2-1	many	TGCGCCAGCAGCTTGCAGAGCTCCTACAATGAGCAGTTCTTC	CASSLQSSYNEQFF
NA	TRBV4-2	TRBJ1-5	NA	TGTGCCAGCAGCCAAGACTTCAATGGGCAACCCCAGCATTTT	CASSQDFNGQPQHF
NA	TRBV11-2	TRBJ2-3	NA	TGTGCCAGCAGCTTAGCAATCGGTCGAGGAGGTGGCACAGATACGCAGTATTTT	CASSLAIGRGGGTDTQYF
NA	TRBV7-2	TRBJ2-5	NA	TGTGCCAGCAGCTCTCAGATCCTTGAGACCCAGTACTTC	CASSSQILETQYF
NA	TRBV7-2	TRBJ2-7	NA	TGTGCCAGCAGCTTAGATCTTCTCGGGGCCAGGGGATACGAGCAGTACTTC	CASSLDLLGARGYEQYF
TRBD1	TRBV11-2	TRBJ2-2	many	TGTGCCAGCAGCCCGACCGGGACAGCCAACACCGGGGAGCTGTTTTTT	CASSPTGTANTGELFF
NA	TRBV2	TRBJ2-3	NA	TGTGCCAGCAGTGAAGCCTCTACGCAGTATTTT	CASSEASTQYF
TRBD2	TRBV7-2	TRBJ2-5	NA	TGTGCCAGCAGCCCACGCCAGCGGGGGGGAGAGACCCAGTACTTC	CASSPRQRGGETQYF
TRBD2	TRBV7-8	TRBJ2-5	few	TGTGCCAGCAGCTTAGCAGCGGGGGTGGCGGAGACCCAGTACTTC	CASSLAAGVAETQYF
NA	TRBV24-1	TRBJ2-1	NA	TGTGCCACCAGTGGGGTAGGGCAGGGGGGAAACAATGAGCAGTTCTTC	CATSGVGQGGNNEQFF
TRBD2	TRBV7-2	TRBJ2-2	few	TGTGCCAGCAGCTTAAAAGCGGGGGGGCCGTGGACCGGGGAGCTGTTTTTT	CASSLKAGGPWTGELFF
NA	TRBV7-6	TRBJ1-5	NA	TGTGCCAGCAGCTTCGAGATGGGAGCCCAGCCCCAGCATTTT	CASSFEMGAQPQHF
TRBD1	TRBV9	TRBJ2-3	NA	TGTGCCAGCAGCGAGAGGAGGACAGGGTCAGATACGCAGTATTTT	CASSERRTGSDTQYF
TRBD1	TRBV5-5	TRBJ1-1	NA	TGTGCCAGCAGCCAGGTGACAGGGTCGGACACTGAAGCTTTCTTT	CASSQVTGSDTEAFF
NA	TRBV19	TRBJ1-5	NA	TGTGCCAGTAGTAGCGGGCCAGGTCAGCCCCAGCATTTT	CASSSGPGQPQHF
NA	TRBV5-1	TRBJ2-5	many	TGCGCCAGCACCTATTCGGGGTCGGGCCAAGAGACCCAGTACTTC	CASTYSGSGQETQYF
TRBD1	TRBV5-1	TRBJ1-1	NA	TGCGCCAGCAGCTTGTTACAGGGGGACACTGAAGCTTTCTTT	CASSLLQGDTEAFF
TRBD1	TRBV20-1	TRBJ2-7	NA	TGCAGTGCAATCGGAGGGACAGGGATATACGAGCAGTACTTC	CSAIGGTGIYEQYF
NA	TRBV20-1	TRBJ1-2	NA	TGCAGTGCCCTAGAGTGGACCAAGGGGGGAGGGCGCGGCTATGGCTACACCTTC	CSALEWTKGGGRGYGYTF
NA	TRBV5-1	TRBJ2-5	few	TGCGCCAGCAGCACCGGGACACTGGGCCAAGAGACCCAGTACTTC	CASSTGTLGQETQYF
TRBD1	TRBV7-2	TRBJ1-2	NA	TGTGCCAGCAGCGCCCGGGACAGGGGCTATGGCTACACCTTC	CASSARDRGYGYTF
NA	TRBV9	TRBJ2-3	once	TGTGCCAGCAGCGTAGCGCATCCGGGGCAAGATACGCAGTATTTT	CASSVAHPGQDTQYF
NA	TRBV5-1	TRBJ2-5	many	TGTGCCAGCAGCTTAGACCGGGAGACCCAGTACTTC	CASSLDRETQYF
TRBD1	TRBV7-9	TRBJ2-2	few	TGTGCCAGCAGCTCTCGGACAGGGTCAGCCGGGGAGCTGTTTTTT	CASSSRTGSAGELFF
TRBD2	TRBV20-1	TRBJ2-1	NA	TGCAGTGCTCGAGGCGGGGGGCCCCACATGGCCAATGAGCAGTTCTTC	CSARGGGPHMANEQFF
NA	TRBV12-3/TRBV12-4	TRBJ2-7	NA	TGTGCCAGCAGTTTGGACGGTGCGAGTCACGAGCAGTACTTC	CASSLDGASHEQYF
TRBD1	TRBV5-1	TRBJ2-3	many	TGCGCCAGCCGGGACAGGGCTATCGCAGATACGCAGTATTTT	CASRDRAIADTQYF
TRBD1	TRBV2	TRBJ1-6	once	TGTGCCAGCATTTTACGGGACAGCCAGAATTCACCCCTCCACTTT	CASILRDSQNSPLHF
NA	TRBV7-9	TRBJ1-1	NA	TGTGCCAGCAGCTCACCTCCGAACACTGAAGCTTTCTTT	CASSSPPNTEAFF
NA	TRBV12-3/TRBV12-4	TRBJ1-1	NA	TGTGCCAGCAGTTTACGGCAGCTCTTGAACACTGAAGCTTTCTTT	CASSLRQLLNTEAFF
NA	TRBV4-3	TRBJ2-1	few	TGCGCCAGCAGCCAAGTGGTCCCGGCCAATGAGCAGTTCTTC	CASSQVVPANEQFF
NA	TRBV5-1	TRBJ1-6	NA	TGCGCCAGCAGCCTAAAGATGGATTCACCCCTCCACTTT	CASSLKMDSPLHF
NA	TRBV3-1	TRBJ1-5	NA	TGTGCCAGCAGCCAGACTCGAAATCAGCCCCAGCATTTT	CASSQTRNQPQHF
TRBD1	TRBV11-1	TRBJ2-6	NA	TGTGCCAGCAGCCCCAGGGGGTCTGGGGCCAACGTCCTGACTTTC	CASSPRGSGANVLTF
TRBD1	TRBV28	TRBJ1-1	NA	TGTGCCAGCAGCCTCTTAGGGACAGTGGCTTTCTTT	CASSLLGTVAFF
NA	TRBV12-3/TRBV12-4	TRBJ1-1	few	TGTGCCAGCAGTTTATCGGTGGGGGACACTGAAGCTTTCTTT	CASSLSVGDTEAFF
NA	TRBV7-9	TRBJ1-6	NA	TGTGCCAGCAGCTTAGAGGGGACGGCTTCACCCCTCCACTTT	CASSLEGTASPLHF
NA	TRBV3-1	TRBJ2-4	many	TGTGCCAGCAGCCAAGCACAGGGCATTCAGTACTTC	CASSQAQGIQYF
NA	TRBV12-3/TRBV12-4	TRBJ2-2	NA	TGTGCCAGCCGGGGTCTCGGGGAGCTGTTTTTT	CASRGLGELFF
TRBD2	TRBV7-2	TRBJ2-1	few	TGTGCCAGCAGTCACGGGGGGTACTACAATGAGCAGTTCTTC	CASSHGGYYNEQFF
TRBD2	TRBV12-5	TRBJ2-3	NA	TGTGCTAGTGGAACGACTAGCGGGTCCCGCACAGATACGCAGTATTTT	CASGTTSGSRTDTQYF
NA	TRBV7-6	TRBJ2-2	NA	TGTGCCAGCAGGGGCATGGCCGGGGAGCTGTTTTTT	CASRGMAGELFF
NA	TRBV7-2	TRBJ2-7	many	TGTGCCAGCAGCTTAGGTACGGGGACTCACTACGAGCAGTACTTC	CASSLGTGTHYEQYF